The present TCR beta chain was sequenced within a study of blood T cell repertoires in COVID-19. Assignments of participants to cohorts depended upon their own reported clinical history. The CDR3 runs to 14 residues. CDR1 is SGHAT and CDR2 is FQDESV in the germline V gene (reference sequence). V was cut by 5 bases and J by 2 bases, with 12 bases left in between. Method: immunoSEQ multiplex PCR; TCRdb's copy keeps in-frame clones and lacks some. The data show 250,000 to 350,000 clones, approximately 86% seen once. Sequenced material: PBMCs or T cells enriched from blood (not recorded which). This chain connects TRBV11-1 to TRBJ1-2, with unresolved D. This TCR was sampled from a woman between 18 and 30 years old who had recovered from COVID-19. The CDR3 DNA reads TGTGCCAGCAGCCAGCGCGGCCCCAACTATGGCTACACCTTC. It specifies CASSQRGPNYGYTF.